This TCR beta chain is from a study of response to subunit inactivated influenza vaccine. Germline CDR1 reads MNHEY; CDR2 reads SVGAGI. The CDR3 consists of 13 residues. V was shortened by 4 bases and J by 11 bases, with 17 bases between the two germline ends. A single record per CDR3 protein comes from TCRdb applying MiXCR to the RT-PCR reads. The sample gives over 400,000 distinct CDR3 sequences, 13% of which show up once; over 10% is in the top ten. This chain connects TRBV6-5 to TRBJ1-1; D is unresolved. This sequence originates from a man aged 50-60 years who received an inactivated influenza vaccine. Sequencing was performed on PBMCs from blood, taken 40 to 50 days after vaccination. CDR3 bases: TGTGCCAGCAGTTCCCGACTCCTAGGCGGTGCTTTCTTT. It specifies CASSSRLLGGAFF.